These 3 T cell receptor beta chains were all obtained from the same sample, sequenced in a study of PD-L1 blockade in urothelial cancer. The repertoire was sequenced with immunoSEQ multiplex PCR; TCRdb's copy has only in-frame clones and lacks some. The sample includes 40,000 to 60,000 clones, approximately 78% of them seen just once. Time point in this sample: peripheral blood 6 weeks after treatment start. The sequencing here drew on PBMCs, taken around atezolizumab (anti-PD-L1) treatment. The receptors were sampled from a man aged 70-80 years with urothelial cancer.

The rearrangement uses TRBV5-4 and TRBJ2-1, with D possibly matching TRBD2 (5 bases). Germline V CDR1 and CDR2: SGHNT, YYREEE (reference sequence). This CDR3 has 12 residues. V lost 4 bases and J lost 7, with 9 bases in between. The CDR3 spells CASSTDYNEQFF. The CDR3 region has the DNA TGTGCCAGCAGCACCGACTATAATGAGCAGTTCTTC.

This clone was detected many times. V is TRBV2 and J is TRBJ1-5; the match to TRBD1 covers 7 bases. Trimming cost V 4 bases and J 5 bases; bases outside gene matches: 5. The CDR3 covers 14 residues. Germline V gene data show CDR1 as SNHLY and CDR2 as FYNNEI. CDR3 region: CASSADRVDQPQHF. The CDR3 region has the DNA TGTGCCAGCAGTGCCGACAGGGTCGATCAGCCCCAGCATTTT.

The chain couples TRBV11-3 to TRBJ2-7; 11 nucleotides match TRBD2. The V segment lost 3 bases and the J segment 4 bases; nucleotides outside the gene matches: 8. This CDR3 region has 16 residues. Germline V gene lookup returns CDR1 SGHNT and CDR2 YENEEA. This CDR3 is CASSFRKTSGNYEQYF. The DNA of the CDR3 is TGTGCCAGCAGCTTTCGAAAGACTAGCGGGAATTACGAGCAGTACTTC. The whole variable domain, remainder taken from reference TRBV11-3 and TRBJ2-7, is EAGVVQSPRYKIIEKKQPVAFWCNPISGHNTLYWYLQNLGQGPELLIRYENEEAVDDSQLPKDRFSAERLKGVDSTLKIQPAELGDSAVYLCASSFRKTSGNYEQYFGPGTRLTVT.